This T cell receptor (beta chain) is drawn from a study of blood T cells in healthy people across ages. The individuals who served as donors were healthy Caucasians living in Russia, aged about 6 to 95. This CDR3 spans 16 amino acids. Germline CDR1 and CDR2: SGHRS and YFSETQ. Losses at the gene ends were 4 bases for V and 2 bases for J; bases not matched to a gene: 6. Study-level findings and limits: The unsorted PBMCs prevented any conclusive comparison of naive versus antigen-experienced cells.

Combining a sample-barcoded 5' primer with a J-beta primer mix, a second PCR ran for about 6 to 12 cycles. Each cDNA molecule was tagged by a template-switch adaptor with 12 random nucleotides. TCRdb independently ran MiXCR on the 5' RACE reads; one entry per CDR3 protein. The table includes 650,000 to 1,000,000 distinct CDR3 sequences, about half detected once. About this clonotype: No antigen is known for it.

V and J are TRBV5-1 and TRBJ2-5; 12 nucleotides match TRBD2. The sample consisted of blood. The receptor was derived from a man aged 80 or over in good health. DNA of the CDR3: TGCGCCAGCAGCCCCCTAGCGGGAGGGCCACAAGAGACCCAGTACTTC. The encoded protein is CASSPLAGGPQETQYF.